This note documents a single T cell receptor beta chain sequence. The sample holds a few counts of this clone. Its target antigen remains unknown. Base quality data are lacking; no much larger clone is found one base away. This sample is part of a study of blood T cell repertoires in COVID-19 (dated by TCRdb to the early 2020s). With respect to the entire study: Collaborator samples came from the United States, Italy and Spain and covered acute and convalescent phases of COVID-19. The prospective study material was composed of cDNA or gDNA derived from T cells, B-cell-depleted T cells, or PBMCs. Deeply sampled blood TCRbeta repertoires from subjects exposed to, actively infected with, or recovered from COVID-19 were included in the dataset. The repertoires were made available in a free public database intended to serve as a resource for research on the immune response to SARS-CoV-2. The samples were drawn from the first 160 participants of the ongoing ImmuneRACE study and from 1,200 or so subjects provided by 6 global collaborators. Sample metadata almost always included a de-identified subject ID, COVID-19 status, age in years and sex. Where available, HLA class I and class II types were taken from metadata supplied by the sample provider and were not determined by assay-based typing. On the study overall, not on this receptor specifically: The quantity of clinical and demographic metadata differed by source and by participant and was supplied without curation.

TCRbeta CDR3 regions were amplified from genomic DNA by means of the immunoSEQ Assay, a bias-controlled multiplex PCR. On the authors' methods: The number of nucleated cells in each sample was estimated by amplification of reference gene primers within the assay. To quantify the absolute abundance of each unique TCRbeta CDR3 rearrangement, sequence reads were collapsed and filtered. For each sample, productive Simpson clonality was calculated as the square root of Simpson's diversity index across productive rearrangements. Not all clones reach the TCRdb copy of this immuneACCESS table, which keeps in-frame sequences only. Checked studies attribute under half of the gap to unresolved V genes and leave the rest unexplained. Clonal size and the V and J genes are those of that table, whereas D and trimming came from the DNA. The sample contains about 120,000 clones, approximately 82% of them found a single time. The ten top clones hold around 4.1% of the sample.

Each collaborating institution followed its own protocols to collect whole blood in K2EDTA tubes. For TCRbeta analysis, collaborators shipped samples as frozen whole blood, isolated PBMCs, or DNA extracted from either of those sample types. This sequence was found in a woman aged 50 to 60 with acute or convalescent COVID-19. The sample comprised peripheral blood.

The DNA sequence follows: TGTGCTAGTGGTTTGTTTGGGACAAAAAATTCACCCCTCCACTTT. The encoded protein is CASGLFGTKNSPLHF. The chain uses TRBV12-5 and TRBJ1-6; the D gene is possibly TRBD1, with 6 bases matching. In the germline V gene, CDR1 corresponds to LGHNT and CDR2 to FRNRAP. Its CDR3 holds 15 amino acids, cysteine through phenylalanine. Only the CDR3 DNA stays, 45 bases, in frame from base 1. V loses 2 bases of germline sequence and J loses 7 bases, and the interval between the two ends is 12 bases.